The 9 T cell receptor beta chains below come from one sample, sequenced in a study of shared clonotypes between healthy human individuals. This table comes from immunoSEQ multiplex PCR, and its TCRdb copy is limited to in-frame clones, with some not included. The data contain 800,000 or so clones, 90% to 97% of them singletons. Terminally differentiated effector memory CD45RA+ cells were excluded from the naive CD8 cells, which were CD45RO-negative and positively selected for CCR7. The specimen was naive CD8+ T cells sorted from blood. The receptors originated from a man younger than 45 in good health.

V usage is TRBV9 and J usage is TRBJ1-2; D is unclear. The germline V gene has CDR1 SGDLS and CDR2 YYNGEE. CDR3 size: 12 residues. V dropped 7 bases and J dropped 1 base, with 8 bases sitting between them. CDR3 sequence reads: CASAPNNYGYTF. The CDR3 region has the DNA TGTGCCAGCGCTCCTAATAACTATGGCTACACCTTC.

CDR3 DNA sequence: TGTGCCAGCAGTTACTCGCTTCTAACCGGGGAGCTGTTTTTT. Its protein product is CASSYSLLTGELFF. The chain carries TRBV6-5 and TRBJ2-2, with D hard to call. This CDR3 is 14 amino acids long. Per the germline V gene, CDR1 is MNHEY and CDR2 is SVGAGI. Trimming took 0 bases from V and 5 from J, leaving 7 bases between them.

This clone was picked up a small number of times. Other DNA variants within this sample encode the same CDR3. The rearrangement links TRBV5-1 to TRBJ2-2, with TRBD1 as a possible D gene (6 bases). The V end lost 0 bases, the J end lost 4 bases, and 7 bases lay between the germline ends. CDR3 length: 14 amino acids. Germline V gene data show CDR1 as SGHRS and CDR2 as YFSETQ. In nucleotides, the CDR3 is TGCGCCAGCAGCTTGGAAGGGGGCACCGGGGAGCTGTTTTTT. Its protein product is CASSLEGGTGELFF.

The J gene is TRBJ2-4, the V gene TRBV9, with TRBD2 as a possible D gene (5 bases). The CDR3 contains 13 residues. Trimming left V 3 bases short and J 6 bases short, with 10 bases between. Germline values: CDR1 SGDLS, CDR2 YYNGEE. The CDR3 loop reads CASSEPSGNIQYF. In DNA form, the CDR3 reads TGTGCCAGCAGCGAGCCGAGCGGAAACATTCAGTACTTC. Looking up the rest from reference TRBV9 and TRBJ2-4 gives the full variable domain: DSGVTQTPKHLITATGQRVTLRCSPRSGDLSVYWYQQSLDQGLQFLIQYYNGEERAKGNILERFSAQQFPDLHSELNLSSLELGDSALYFCASSEPSGNIQYFGAGTRLSVL.

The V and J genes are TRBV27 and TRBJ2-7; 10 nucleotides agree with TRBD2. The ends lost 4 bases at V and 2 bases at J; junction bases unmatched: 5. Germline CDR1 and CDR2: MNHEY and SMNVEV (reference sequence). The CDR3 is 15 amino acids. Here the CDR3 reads CASSYIAGGTYEQYF. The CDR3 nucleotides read TGTGCCAGCAGTTACATAGCGGGAGGAACCTACGAGCAGTACTTC.

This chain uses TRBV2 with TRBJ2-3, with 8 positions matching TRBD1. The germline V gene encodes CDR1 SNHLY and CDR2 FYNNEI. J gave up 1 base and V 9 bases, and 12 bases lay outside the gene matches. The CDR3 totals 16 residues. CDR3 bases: TGTGCCAGGGAATTCGACAGGGGTCAGCGCACAGATACGCAGTATTTT. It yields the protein CAREFDRGQRTDTQYF.

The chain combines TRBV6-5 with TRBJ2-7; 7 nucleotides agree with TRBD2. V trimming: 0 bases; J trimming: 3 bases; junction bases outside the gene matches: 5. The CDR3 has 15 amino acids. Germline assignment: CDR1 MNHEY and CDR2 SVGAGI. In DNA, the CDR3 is TGTGCCAGCAGTTACTCCTTAGCGGGTAACTACGAGCAGTACTTC. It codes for CASSYSLAGNYEQYF.

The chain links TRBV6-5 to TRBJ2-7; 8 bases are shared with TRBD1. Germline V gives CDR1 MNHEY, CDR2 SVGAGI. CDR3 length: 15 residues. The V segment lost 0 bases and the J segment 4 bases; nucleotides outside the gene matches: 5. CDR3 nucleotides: TGTGCCAGCAGTTACTCGCGCAGGGGGCAATACGAGCAGTACTTC. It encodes CASSYSRRGQYEQYF.

Written as DNA, the CDR3 is TGTGCCAGCAGCCCGGGGCCCTTAGGGACCTACAATGAGCAGTTCTTC. This encodes CASSPGPLGTYNEQFF. The V call is TRBV7-9, the J call TRBJ2-1; D might be TRBD1 or TRBD2, each matching 5 bases. V was shortened by 5 bases and J by 2 bases, with 16 bases between the two germline ends. The CDR3 consists of 16 residues. Per the germline V gene, CDR1 is SEHNR and CDR2 is FQNEAQ (reference sequence). Based on the CDR3 plus reference TRBV7-9 and TRBJ2-1, the full variable domain is DTGVSQNPRHKITKRGQNVTFRCDPISEHNRLYWYRQTLGQGPEFLTYFQNEAQLEKSRLLSDRFSAERPKGSFSTLEIQRTEQGDSAMYLCASSPGPLGTYNEQFFGPGTRLTVL.